The 24 T cell receptor beta chains below were found in one sample sequenced in a study of shared clonotypes between healthy human individuals. Data came from immunoSEQ multiplex PCR; TCRdb stores just in-frame clones and leaves some out. The sample has about 1 million clones, about 74% seen once. Sequencing used memory CD4+ T cells sorted from blood. Subset in this sample: CD45RA-negative fraction. All receptors come from a man younger than 30 in good health.

The V call is TRBV27, the J call TRBJ2-3; 9 bases match TRBD2. This CDR3 is 18 amino acids long. Germline lookup yields CDR1 MNHEY and CDR2 SMNVEV (reference sequence). J gave up 1 base and V 0 bases, and 8 bases lay outside the gene matches. CDR3 in amino acids: CASSLSWASGTGTDTQYF. The CDR3 DNA reads TGTGCCAGCAGTTTATCGTGGGCTAGCGGGACGGGCACAGATACGCAGTATTTT.

The V call is TRBV5-6, the J call TRBJ2-7; 9 nucleotides match TRBD1. The CDR3 is 15 amino acids. Looked up from germline, CDR1 is SGHDT and CDR2 is YYEEEE. The V gene end was trimmed by 4 bases and the J gene end by 3 bases; junction bases not matched to a gene: 8. The CDR3 DNA sequence: TGTGCCAGCAGCCGCGAACCGGGACAGGGCTACGAGCAGTACTTC. Translating gives CASSREPGQGYEQYF.

The chain is built from TRBV6-1 and TRBJ2-7; a possible D gene is TRBD1 (5 bases). The CDR3 totals 13 residues. V lost 5 bases, J lost 6 bases, and 14 bases lay in between. Germline assignment: CDR1 MNHNS and CDR2 SASEGT. CDR3 DNA: TGTGCCAGCAGTCCTCTCAGGGCAACCGAGCAGTACTTC. Translation gives CASSPLRATEQYF.

The chain carries TRBV11-2 and TRBJ2-3, with a weak D call TRBD1 (6 bases). Germline assignment: CDR1 SGHAT and CDR2 FQNNGV. Trimming took 5 bases from V and 1 from J, leaving 13 bases between them. The CDR3 sequence is 15 residues long. As DNA, the CDR3 is TGTGCCAGCAGCGTCACAGGGTATGGCACAGATACGCAGTATTTT. This translates into CASSVTGYGTDTQYF.

This clone appeared a single time. Here the CDR3 reads CASSRTTSASTDTQYF. CDR3 sequence (DNA): TGCGCCAGCAGCCGGACTACTAGCGCTAGCACAGATACGCAGTATTTT. The chain links TRBV5-1 to TRBJ2-3; 7 bases are a match to TRBD2. V lost 4 bases and J lost 0; bases outside the gene matches: 8. This CDR3 is built from 16 residues. CDR1 is SGHRS, CDR2 YFSETQ, per germline. The full variable domain, in which reference TRBV5-1 and TRBJ2-3 provide the parts outside the CDR3, is KAGVTQTPRYLIKTRGQQVTLSCSPISGHRSVSWYQQTPGQGLQFLFEYFSETQRNKGNFPGRFSGRQFSNSRSEMNVSTLELGDSALYLCASSRTTSASTDTQYFGPGTRLTVL.

This chain links TRBV19 with TRBJ2-2; D is possibly TRBD1 or TRBD2 (5 bases each). Trimming pared 3 bases from V and 0 bases from J, leaving 14 bases between. There are 17 residues in the CDR3. Germline assignment: CDR1 LNHDA and CDR2 SQIVND (reference sequence). The CDR3 sequence: CASSIFGAGSNTGELFF. The DNA of the CDR3 is TGTGCCAGTAGTATCTTCGGGGCAGGGTCGAACACCGGGGAGCTGTTTTTT.

The J gene is TRBJ1-2, the V gene TRBV9; a weak D match, TRBD1 (5 bases). The CDR3 length is 14 residues. CDR1 is SGDLS and CDR2 is YYNGEE in the germline V gene. V shed 3 bases and J shed 3 bases, with 12 bases lying between them. The CDR3 loop is CASSGHPRDYGYTF. The CDR3 coding sequence is TGTGCCAGCAGCGGACACCCCAGGGACTATGGCTACACCTTC. Looking up the rest from reference TRBV9 and TRBJ1-2 gives the full variable domain: DSGVTQTPKHLITATGQRVTLRCSPRSGDLSVYWYQQSLDQGLQFLIQYYNGEERAKGNILERFSAQQFPDLHSELNLSSLELGDSALYFCASSGHPRDYGYTFGSGTRLTVV.

Ten or more counts support this clone. The chain recombines TRBV18 with TRBJ1-2; D is unresolved. Per the germline V gene, CDR1 is KGHSH and CDR2 is LQKENI. The CDR3 is 13 residues long. Trimming took off 1 base at V and 8 bases at J, with 11 bases between the two ends. The CDR3 here is CASSPQRDYGYTF. The CDR3 nucleotides read TGTGCCAGCTCACCACAAAGGGATTACGGCTACACCTTC.

The chain employs TRBV12-5 and TRBJ1-6, with a possible D match to TRBD1 (6 bases). The ends were cut back, 0 bases at V and 5 bases at J, with 17 bases in the middle. CDR1 is LGHNT and CDR2 is FRNRAP in the germline V gene. CDR3 length equals 18 residues. For the CDR3, the DNA is TGTGCTAGTGGTTTGGTACGGTGGGGGGCCGAGAATAATTCACCCCTCCACTTT. Translation gives CASGLVRWGAENNSPLHF.

The V call is TRBV11-2, the J call TRBJ2-7, with 7 bases identical to TRBD1. The V gene's germline CDR1 is SGHAT and CDR2 FQNNGV. V lost 2 bases, J lost 6 bases, and 4 bases stayed unmatched. The CDR3 runs to 13 residues. The CDR3 coding sequence is TGTGCCAGCAGCTTACGGACAGGAATCGAGCAGTACTTC. Translated: CASSLRTGIEQYF.

The chain links TRBV29-1 to TRBJ2-4, with TRBD2 identical over 10 bases. Germline values: CDR1 SQVTM, CDR2 ANQGSEA. The CDR3 length is 17 residues. Trimming took 8 bases from V and 0 from J; bases not matched to a gene: 13. The CDR3 region has the DNA TGCAGCCCCCCCCTAGCGGGGGAGGCACTAGCCAAAAACATTCAGTACTTC. This codes for CSPPLAGEALAKNIQYF.

The genes are TRBV4-1 and TRBJ2-5, with 7 nucleotides matching TRBD2. CDR3 length: 14 amino acids. Germline trimming cut 0 bases from V and 5 bases from J; bases unmatched to any gene: 3. Germline lookup yields CDR1 MGHRA and CDR2 YSYEKL. CDR3 region: CASSQEWGGETQYF. The DNA of the CDR3 is TGCGCCAGCAGCCAAGAATGGGGGGGGGAGACCCAGTACTTC.

The chain employs TRBV28 and TRBJ2-2, with unresolved D. The V and J ends lost 5 bases and 9 bases respectively, with 7 bases between them. Germline lookup yields CDR1 MDHEN and CDR2 SYDVKM. This CDR3 region has 11 residues. CDR3 region: CASSTWRELFF. CDR3 coding DNA: TGTGCCAGCAGTACCTGGCGGGAGCTGTTTTTT.

This rearrangement joins TRBV30 to TRBJ1-3, with D hard to call. This CDR3 contains 13 residues. Trimming took 5 bases from V and 5 from J, leaving 13 bases between them. Germline assignment: CDR1 GTSNPN and CDR2 SVGIG (reference sequence). CDR3 sequence: CAWARDLRNTIYF. The CDR3 DNA is TGTGCCTGGGCAAGGGATCTGCGAAACACCATATATTTT. Supplemented by reference TRBV30 and TRBJ1-3, the full variable domain reads SQTIHQWPATLVQPVGSPLSLECTVEGTSNPNLYWYRQAAGRGLQLLFYSVGIGQISSEVPQNLSASRPQDRQFILSSKKLLLSDSGFYLCAWARDLRNTIYFGEGSWLTVV.

This clone was seen a handful of times. The rearrangement uses TRBV18 and TRBJ1-1; D gene unclear. Between the trimmed V and J ends, which lost 2 bases and 2 bases, there was a span of 9 bases. This CDR3 has 14 amino acids. CDR1 and CDR2 from the germline V gene are KGHSH and LQKENI. The CDR3 sequence is CASSPWTDNTEAFF. CDR3 nucleotide sequence: TGTGCCAGCTCACCATGGACCGATAACACTGAAGCTTTCTTT.

The gene calls are TRBV5-6 and TRBJ2-5, with a possible D match to TRBD2 (6 bases). CDR1 and CDR2 from the germline V gene are SGHDT and YYEEEE. There are 15 residues in the CDR3. V lost 4 bases and J lost 1, with 14 bases in between. The chain's CDR3 is CASSPGLRGQETQYF. The DNA of the CDR3 is TGTGCCAGCAGCCCGGGACTCCGAGGCCAAGAGACCCAGTACTTC.

The rearrangement joins TRBV6-6 to TRBJ1-2, with 7 bases fitting TRBD1. The ends lost 6 bases at V and 0 bases at J; junction bases unmatched: 7. Germline CDR1 and CDR2: MNHNY and SVGAGI (reference sequence). The CDR3 totals 15 residues. In DNA form, the CDR3 reads TGTGCCAGCAGCCACGACAGGGCCGCTAACTATGGCTACACCTTC. Its translation: CASSHDRAANYGYTF.

The chain uses TRBV18 and TRBJ1-1, with 7 bases matching TRBD1. Germline V gives CDR1 KGHSH, CDR2 LQKENI. J lost 3 bases, V lost 5 bases, and 9 bases had no gene match. The CDR3 has 15 residues. The CDR3 loop reads CASSAPQGVYTEAFF. The CDR3 coding sequence is TGTGCCAGCTCAGCCCCCCAGGGGGTCTACACTGAAGCTTTCTTT.

The chain couples TRBV19 to TRBJ2-7; TRBD2 matches 10 bases. The CDR3 extends over 16 amino acids. Germline V CDR1 and CDR2: LNHDA, SQIVND (reference sequence). Unmatched junction bases numbered 10, after V lost 5 bases and J lost 3 bases. For the CDR3, the DNA is TGTGCCAGTAGTTACACATTAGCGGGGGGAAACTACGAGCAGTACTTC. Its translation: CASSYTLAGGNYEQYF.

The chain combines TRBV5-1 with TRBJ2-6; D is possibly TRBD1 (6 bases). The germline V gene has CDR1 SGHRS and CDR2 YFSETQ. This CDR3 has 16 residues. Trimming left V 5 bases short and J 4 bases short, with 16 bases between. DNA for the CDR3: TGCGCCAGCAGTCCTGGGGGCGGGTTCGGGGCCAACGTCCTGACTTTC. Translating gives CASSPGGGFGANVLTF.

The chain employs TRBV4-1 and TRBJ1-6, with D tentatively TRBD1 (6 bases). The ends were cut back, 0 bases at V and 4 bases at J, with 13 bases in the middle. The CDR3 runs 17 residues. Germline lookup yields CDR1 MGHRA and CDR2 YSYEKL. The CDR3 nucleotides are TGCGCCAGCAGCCAAGATGGGGGCGGGAATTATAATTCACCCCTCCACTTT. This codes for CASSQDGGGNYNSPLHF.

This chain links TRBV7-9 with TRBJ2-7; D call uncertain. CDR3 length: 14 residues. The germline V gene has CDR1 SEHNR and CDR2 FQNEAQ (reference sequence). Trimming removed 4 bases at V and 1 base at J, with 11 bases between. DNA of the CDR3: TGTGCCAGCAGCTCTAACACGGTTTCCTACGAGCAGTACTTC. Encoded protein: CASSSNTVSYEQYF.

This rearrangement joins TRBV7-8 to TRBJ2-5, with 9 positions matching TRBD2. The CDR3 is 13 residues long. Germline CDR1 and CDR2: SGHVS and FQNEAQ. The V and J ends lost 8 bases and 4 bases, in that order; junction bases with no gene match: 5. CDR3 DNA: TGTGCCAGCGGGCGGGAGGGTCCAGAGACCCAGTACTTC. Protein sequence: CASGREGPETQYF.

The V call is TRBV7-9, the J call TRBJ2-1, with 8 bases that match TRBD2. The CDR3 is 14 residues long. V gave up 4 bases and J gave up 7 bases; unmatched junction bases: 6. Germline V lookup: CDR1 SEHNR, CDR2 FQNEAQ (reference sequence). The CDR3 DNA reads TGTGCCAGCAGCTCAGGGACTAGGTCAAATGAGCAGTTCTTC. Its protein is CASSSGTRSNEQFF.